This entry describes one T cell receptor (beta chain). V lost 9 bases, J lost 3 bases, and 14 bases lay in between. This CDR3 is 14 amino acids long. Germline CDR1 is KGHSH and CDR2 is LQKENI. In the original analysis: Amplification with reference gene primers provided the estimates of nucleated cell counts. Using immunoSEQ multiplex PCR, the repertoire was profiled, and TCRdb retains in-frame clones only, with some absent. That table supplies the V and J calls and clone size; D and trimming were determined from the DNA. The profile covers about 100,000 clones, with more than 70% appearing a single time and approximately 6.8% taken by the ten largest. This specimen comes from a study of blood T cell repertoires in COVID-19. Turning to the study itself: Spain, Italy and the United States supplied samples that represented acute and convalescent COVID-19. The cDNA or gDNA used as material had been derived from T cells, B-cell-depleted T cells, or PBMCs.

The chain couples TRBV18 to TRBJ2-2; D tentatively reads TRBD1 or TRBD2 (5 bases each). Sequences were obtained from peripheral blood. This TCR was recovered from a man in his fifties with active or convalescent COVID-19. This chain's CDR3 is CASSPGRDTGELFF. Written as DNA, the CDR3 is TGTGCCAGTTCCCCAGGGCGGGACACCGGGGAGCTGTTTTTT.